This T cell receptor beta chain was found in a study of T cells in Graves' hyperthyroidism and ophthalmopathy. This clonotype was observed at least ten times. V lost 3 bases, J lost 4 bases, and 13 bases lay in between. CDR1 SGHTA and CDR2 FQGNSA come from the germline V gene. This CDR3 is built from 14 residues. Amplified TCR beta CDR3 regions derived from RNA transcripts. Researchers ran a first-round RT-PCR on the TCR CDR3 using the HTBI primer set. TCRdb analysed the multiplex PCR reads with MiXCR anew, one entry per CDR3 protein. This table holds 400,000 to 500,000 distinct CDR3 sequences, 14% to 15% found once.

The chain couples TRBV7-2 to TRBJ2-7; D may be TRBD2 (7 bases). Sequenced input: blood. The receptor comes from a man aged 18 to 29 with Graves' ophthalmopathy. The CDR3 sequence: CASSLGRGAYEQYF. CDR3 coding DNA: TGTGCCAGCAGCTTGGGCCGGGGGGCTTACGAGCAGTACTTC.